Below are 5 T cell receptor beta chains sequenced from a single sample in a study of blood T cell repertoires in COVID-19. Data came from immunoSEQ multiplex PCR; TCRdb stores just in-frame clones and leaves some out. The sample yields 80,000 or so clones, about 80% seen once. Material: peripheral blood. The receptor source for this set is a human donor in a cohort sampled during active COVID-19.

The chain couples TRBV28 to TRBJ2-3; a possible D gene is TRBD1 (6 bases). Germline assignment: CDR1 MDHEN and CDR2 SYDVKM. This CDR3 contains 15 residues. V gave up 7 bases and J gave up 4 bases, with 18 bases separating them. CDR3 sequence reads: CASTTGGQGPDTQYF. CDR3 DNA: TGTGCCAGCACTACTGGGGGCCAGGGCCCAGATACGCAGTATTTT. Full variable domain (missing parts from reference TRBV28 and TRBJ2-3): DVKVTQSSRYLVKRTGEKVFLECVQDMDHENMFWYRQDPGLGLRLIYFSYDVKMKEKGDIPEGYSVSREKKERFSLILESASTNQTSMYLCASTTGGQGPDTQYFGPGTRLTVL.

This sequence joins TRBV18 and TRBJ2-4; 10 bases map to TRBD2. This CDR3 spans 16 amino acids. The germline V gene encodes CDR1 KGHSH and CDR2 LQKENI. Unmatched junction bases numbered 6, after V lost 6 bases and J lost 1 base. The CDR3 DNA reads TGTGCCAGCTCTGCTCTAGCGGGAGTTGCCAAAAACATTCAGTACTTC. It encodes CASSALAGVAKNIQYF. Based on the CDR3 plus reference TRBV18 and TRBJ2-4, the full variable domain is NAGVMQNPRHLVRRRGQEARLRCSPMKGHSHVYWYRQLPEEGLKFMVYLQKENIIDESGMPKERFSAEFPKEGPSILRIQQVVRGDSAAYFCASSALAGVAKNIQYFGAGTRLSVL.

This chain uses TRBV11-2 with TRBJ2-4; possibly TRBD2 for D (6 bases). Germline lookup yields CDR1 SGHAT and CDR2 FQNNGV. With 5 bases removed from V and 8 bases from J, the gap between germline ends came to 19 bases. This CDR3 has 15 amino acids. Here the CDR3 reads CASSPGRTPRDIQYF. In DNA, the CDR3 is TGTGCCAGCAGCCCGGGGAGGACACCGAGGGACATTCAGTACTTC.

V gene TRBV4-1 combines with J gene TRBJ2-2, with 7 positions matching TRBD2. Germline CDR1 reads MGHRA; CDR2 reads YSYEKL. V trimming: 4 bases; J trimming: 1 base; junction bases outside the gene matches: 6. CDR3 length: 16 amino acids. CDR3 bases: TGCGCCAGCAGCCCTCGAGGGACTATGAACACCGGGGAGCTGTTTTTT. This translates into CASSPRGTMNTGELFF.

The CDR3 protein is CASRRGGSGGNQPQHF. The CDR3, as DNA: TGTGCCAGCAGAAGGGGCGGTTCGGGGGGCAATCAGCCCCAGCATTTT. This rearrangement joins TRBV28 to TRBJ1-5; maybe TRBD1 (5 bases). V lost 6 bases, J lost 2 bases, and 17 bases lay in between. Germline V gene lookup returns CDR1 MDHEN and CDR2 SYDVKM. The CDR3 sequence is 16 residues long.